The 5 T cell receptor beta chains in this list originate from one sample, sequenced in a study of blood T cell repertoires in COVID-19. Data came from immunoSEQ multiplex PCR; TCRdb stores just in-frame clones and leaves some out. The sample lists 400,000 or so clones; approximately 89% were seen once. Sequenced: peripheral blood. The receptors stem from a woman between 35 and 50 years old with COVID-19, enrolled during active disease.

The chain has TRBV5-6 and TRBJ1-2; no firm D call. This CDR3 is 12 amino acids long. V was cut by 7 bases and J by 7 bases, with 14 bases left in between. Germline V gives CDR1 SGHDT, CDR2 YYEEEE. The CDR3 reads CASRNLPGGYTF. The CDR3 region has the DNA TGTGCCAGCCGCAATCTCCCGGGTGGCTACACCTTC.

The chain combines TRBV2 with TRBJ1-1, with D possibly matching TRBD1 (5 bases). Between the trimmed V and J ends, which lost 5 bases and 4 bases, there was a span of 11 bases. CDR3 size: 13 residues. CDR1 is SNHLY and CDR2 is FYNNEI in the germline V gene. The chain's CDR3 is CASSPGVGTEAFF. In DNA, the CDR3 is TGTGCCAGCAGTCCGGGGGTAGGCACTGAAGCTTTCTTT.

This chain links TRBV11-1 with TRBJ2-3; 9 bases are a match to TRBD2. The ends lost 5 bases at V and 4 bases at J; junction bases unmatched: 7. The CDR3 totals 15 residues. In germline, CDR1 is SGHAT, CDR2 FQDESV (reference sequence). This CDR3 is CASSQRAGGPDTQYF. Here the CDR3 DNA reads TGTGCCAGCAGCCAAAGGGCGGGGGGGCCAGATACGCAGTATTTT.

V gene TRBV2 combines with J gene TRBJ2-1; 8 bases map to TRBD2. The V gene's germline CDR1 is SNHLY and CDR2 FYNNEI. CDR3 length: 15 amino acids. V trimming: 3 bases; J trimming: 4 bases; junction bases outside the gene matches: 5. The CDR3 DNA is TGTGCCAGCAGTGACCCGGGGGGGCCGTACAATGAGCAGTTCTTC. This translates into CASSDPGGPYNEQFF.

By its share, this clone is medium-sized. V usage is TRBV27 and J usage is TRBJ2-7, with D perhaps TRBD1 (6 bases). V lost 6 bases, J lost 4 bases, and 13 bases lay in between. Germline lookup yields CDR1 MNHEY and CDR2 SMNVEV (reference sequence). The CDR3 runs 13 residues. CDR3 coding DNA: TGTGCCAGCAGGAGAGGGGACAAGTACGAGCAGTACTTC. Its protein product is CASRRGDKYEQYF.